The sequence of this TCR beta chain was determined in a study of blood T cell repertoires in COVID-19. This clone was counted once. The method was immunoSEQ multiplex PCR; TCRdb's version includes in-frame clones alone and lacks a portion of them. The table lists about 200,000 clones, around 85% of them singletons. The CDR3 runs 16 residues. The germline V and J ends were trimmed by 4 bases and 7 bases, with 18 bases remaining between them. Per germline, CDR1 SGDLS and CDR2 YYNGEE. This TCR was recovered from a man over 45 who had recovered from COVID-19. The genes are TRBV9 and TRBJ1-6, with D possibly being TRBD1 (5 bases). The sample taken for sequencing was peripheral blood. The DNA of the CDR3 is TGTGCCAGCAGCCCCCAGACAGAGGCAGTGAATTCACCCCTCCACTTT. Its translation: CASSPQTEAVNSPLHF.